The clone carrying this T cell receptor (beta chain) was counted a few times. Antigen specificity is unknown. This sample stems from a study of response to subunit inactivated influenza vaccine. Findings of the study overall: Every seasonal influenza vaccination brings in few new T cells, the authors suggested.

J gave up 3 bases and V 1 base, and 5 bases lay outside the gene matches. The CDR3 totals 15 residues. Germline-derived CDR1 and CDR2 are SGDLS and YYNGEE. MiXCR, run by TCRdb on the RT-PCR reads, gives a single entry per CDR3 protein. The table lists about 540,000 distinct CDR3 sequences, around a quarter of them singletons. This sample was also put to use in a study of T cells expressing NK-cell markers. As reported in that work: The authors generated TCR beta cDNA through 5'RACE template switching with UMIs. The TCR beta repertoires were obtained from sorted CD3+CD56+NKG2C+, CD3+CD56+NKG2C- and CD3+CD56-NKG2C+ T cells. Of the CD8+ T cell pool in roughly six donors, about 1.0-7.0% was accounted for by dominant NKG2C+ clonotypes. It remained uncertain whether the expanded NKG2C+ T cell clones were specific for HCMV antigens.

This receptor was identified in a middle-aged man who received an inactivated influenza vaccine. The starting material was CD4+ T cells sorted from PBMCs, obtained about 13 days after vaccination. This chain joins TRBV9 and TRBJ2-3, with 7 bases matching TRBD2. CDR3 nucleotide sequence: TGTGCCAGCAGCGTATATACGGGGGGAACAGATACGCAGTATTTT. This encodes CASSVYTGGTDTQYF. Based on the CDR3 plus reference TRBV9 and TRBJ2-3, the full variable domain is DSGVTQTPKHLITATGQRVTLRCSPRSGDLSVYWYQQSLDQGLQFLIQYYNGEERAKGNILERFSAQQFPDLHSELNLSSLELGDSALYFCASSVYTGGTDTQYFGPGTRLTVL.